This TCR beta chain derives from a study of cytomegalovirus exposure and HLA in healthy donors (dated by TCRdb to 2015 to 2018). Context from the whole study: An earlier analysis of a few hundred of the donors reported 276 Gb of sequence data and 95 million to 140 million unique TCR beta sequences obtained from 150 million to 200 million T cells. Besides the first cohort of 500 to 700 subjects, a separate validation cohort made up of 120 different subjects was used. The study aimed to test whether cataloging public T cell receptors could reveal signatures of past pathogen exposure. To predict cytomegalovirus infection status, the study brought together high-throughput TCR immunosequencing, statistical association of individual TCRs with disease status, and machine learning. About 330 gigabases of sequencing data and 70 million to 100 million unique TCR sequences made up an early release that covered fewer than 650 HLA-typed donors. Donor age, sex, ethnicity and CMV serostatus were compiled together with the repertoire data. Because of strong linkage in the cohort, roughly 5 DR-DQ haplotypes were treated as single units for association and clustering. To study patterns of TCR occurrence, a later analysis re-analyzed previously published TCR beta repertoires from 700 or so donors and added high-resolution HLA genotyping. Of the 300 to 500 genotyped donors, 75% to 85% were placed in the genetic ancestry cluster associated with self-reported Caucasian donors. Across around 400 genotyped donors of the cohort, an average of roughly 200,000 unique TCR beta nucleotide sequences per donor were sequenced, and 15% to 20% of those sequences were non-productive. In the later analysis, no new phenotypic data were used to find candidate immune exposures; instead, reliance was placed on TCR beta sequences and their occurrence across donors. An earlier analysis of about 600 of the donors used high-throughput TCR beta sequencing to judge whether each TCR beta V gene segment behaved as functional or pseudogenic. All discovery cohort repertoires had been generated on a single sequencing platform. Genome-wide SNP genotypes for about three fifths of the roughly 670 donors were used in a later genetic analysis, which treated that subset as a discovery cohort. The study used immunosequencing to profile the T cell repertoires of under 700 subjects and linked those repertoires to cytomegalovirus serostatus. Class I and class II HLA loci were covered by the typing at four-digit resolution. The number of donors typed differed by locus, with roughly 620-630 for A, B, C, DRB1 and DQB1, around 520 for DQA1, approximately 580 for DPA1, and some 470 for DPB1.

The cohort was made up of about 670 healthy bone marrow donors. Cohort members were all nominally healthy when sampled, although unrecorded immune exposures were likely present. CMV serostatus was recorded as positive for about 300 and negative for about 55% of the 666 cohort members, whereas no CMV serostatus was recorded for the donor in question. A peripheral blood sample was provided by each donor, and peripheral blood mononuclear cells were used for TCR beta sequencing. Genomic DNA extraction from the blood cell samples was performed with the Qiagen DNeasy Blood Extraction Kit. Findings and caveats that apply to the study as a whole: A few of the identified cytomegalovirus-associated TCR beta chains were confirmed in vitro to be specific for cytomegalovirus antigens. In a later analysis, most CMV-associated TCR beta chains were found to appear HLA-restricted, with HLA associations seemingly driven largely by CMV exposure. A further reported finding was that TCR beta sequences accurately predicted the HLA-A and HLA-B alleles for most subjects in the first cohort. Several of the top co-occurrence clusters appeared to be linked to parvovirus B19, influenza, CMV and Epstein-Barr virus, according to a later analysis. The presence/absence analyses assumed that sequencing depth was roughly uniform across donors, and that assumption may not be true. A cluster of highly shared sequence variants was judged likely to be a technical artifact of the sequencing pipeline. Correlated functional status among segregating V segments might reflect linkage disequilibrium, but an unknown experimental factor could not be ruled out. A later genetic analysis reported fewer N-insertions in productive TCRs among donors in an Asian-associated ancestry cluster than the roughly 650-donor mean. An earlier analysis of approximately 500 of the donors showed that most TCR beta V segments appeared in productive rearrangements either about 87% or about 30% of the time, which broadly matched IMGT annotations. It was suggested by the authors that the approach could potentially be generalized to other disease states and immunological phenotypes. The classifier was reported to diagnose cytomegalovirus status with high specificity and sensitivity in both the original cohort and the validation cohort. CMV serostatus was the only immune exposure information available for the cohort. Assigning TCR associations to individual alleles was difficult when HLA alleles, especially DR and DQ, strongly co-occurred. HLA typing was unavailable for some donors at each locus, so association tests used only the typed subset. Roughly 15 rarely observed V segments, including chromosome 9 orphons, were excluded from the earlier analysis of some 590 of the donors because counts were too low. The cohort was sequenced for TCR beta chains only, and without alpha or paired-chain data the features that could be detected were limited. A later genetic analysis associated a missense DCLRE1C variant with V-gene and J-gene trimming of TCR beta chains, and an independent cohort replicated the association. At a false discovery rate of 0.05, a later analysis linked about 16,000 TCR beta sequences to specific HLA alleles. Most TCR sequences were observed very rarely across donors, whereas some public TCRs were present in many individuals. In a later analysis, TCR association rates were found to vary across HLA loci, with the most associated TCRs seen for DRB1 alleles and the fewest for HLA-C alleles. The study gave a list of 150 to 200 TCR beta chains associated with cytomegalovirus. In a later analysis, HLA-associated TCR beta chains showed more clonal expansion and lower generation probabilities than non-associated chains that were equally common.

Receptors were amplified or captured by the immunoSEQ multiplex PCR assay. A mixture of 60 forward primers for TCR Vbeta segments and 13 reverse primers for TCR Jbeta segments was used in the multiplex PCR. Amplification of the CDR3 region of rearranged TCR beta genes was performed with a multiplex PCR assay on genomic DNA. On the Illumina HiSeq System, the amplified TCR beta libraries were sequenced as 87-base-pair reads. The source study handled its data this way. A later analysis tallied around 80 million unique TCR beta chains across the 650 to 750 repertoires, and roughly 11 million of those chains were shared by two or more donors. Raw reads were error-corrected and collapsed into unique sequences by a nearest-neighbor algorithm in which closely related sequences were merged to remove PCR and sequencing errors. Alignment of CDR3 sequences to IMGT reference sequences was used to assign V, D and J gene segments. Each retained sequence needed at least a six-nucleotide match to both a V gene segment and a J gene segment. Rearrangements were called productive when the CDR3 lacked stop codons and stayed in frame with V and J; all others were non-productive. CDR3 was defined by IMGT convention, running from the second conserved V-encoded cysteine to the conserved J-encoded phenylalanine. The earlier analysis of roughly 590 of the donors excluded any sequence lacking an unambiguous match to a single V gene segment. An earlier analysis of 500 to 700 of the donors classified V segments as functional when productive rearrangements were above 56.7% and as segregating when the standard deviation between donors was above 5%. A statistical classification framework was built for diagnosing cytomegalovirus status from the catalog of TCR beta chain sequences. In a later analysis, TCR nucleotide sequences were compared against IMGT/GENE-DB human TR gene sequences so that V and J genes could be assigned. The TCRdist pipeline was used in a later analysis to assign CDR3 sequences and most-parsimonious VDJ recombination scenarios. A later analysis defined each TCR beta chain by its CDR3 amino acid sequence plus V-gene family, and excluded reads lacking a unique V-gene family. As a way to deal with suspected cross-contamination and a sequencing artifact, a later analysis dropped hundreds of nucleotide sequences that were highly shared and had low generation probability. A later analysis calculated a clonal expansion index for each public chain from normalized within-repertoire ranks of inferred template counts. In a later analysis, generation probabilities were computed with a VDJ recombination model fitted to out-of-frame rearrangements, and the resulting probabilities were checked against IGoR. In a later analysis, TCR-TCR, TCR-HLA and TCR-CMV co-occurrence was scored with hypergeometric tests, and a repertoire-size bias correction was applied to TCR pairs. In a later analysis, false discovery rates were estimated by permuting HLA or CMV assignments 20 times. A later analysis grouped co-occurring TCRs with DBSCAN, adding TCRdist sequence similarity when clustering within HLA-allele-positive subsets. Co-occurrence clustering excluded repertoires with fewer than 30,000 or more than 120,000 public chains, plus five with anomalous nucleotide sharing. Entries here come from immuneACCESS through TCRdb and include only in-frame sequences with V and J called. Some clones fail to appear in such tables; in the studies checked, an unresolved V gene covers under half of the shortfall, and the cause of the remainder is unknown. Clone size and the V and J calls come from that table; the DNA yielded D and trimming. The table for this sample lists about 82,000 clones; 70% to 85% of them were counted only once. Roughly 12% of the sample is held by the ten biggest clonotypes.

This clone was seen a handful of times. Its cognate antigen has yet to be identified. No much larger clone is present one base from it, and per-base qualities are unavailable. Material for sequencing was PBMCs. The sequence came from a human donor in good health.

The DNA is TGTGCCAGCAGTGCCACAGGGAGAGGAGCTGAAGCTTTCTTT. It translates to CASSATGRGAEAFF. Recombination linked TRBV6-6 to TRBJ1-1; a weak D assignment points to TRBD1 (6 bases agree). The CDR3 numbers 14 residues from cysteine through phenylalanine. Of all the DNA, just the CDR3 is kept, 42 bases in frame from base 1. From a lookup of the germline V gene (reference sequence), CDR1 and CDR2 are MNHNY and SVGAGI. Trimming removed 5 bases from V and 6 bases from J, leaving 16 bases between the germline ends.